Presented here are 20 T cell receptor beta chains from one specimen sequenced in a study of cytomegalovirus exposure and HLA in healthy donors listed by TCRdb under 2017. Libraries were made using the immunoSEQ multiplex PCR assay. For the multiplex PCR, a mixture combining 60 forward primers for TCR Vbeta segments and 13 reverse primers for TCR Jbeta segments was used. Imported from immuneACCESS, the table was reduced by TCRdb to in-frame sequences with V and J called. These copies leave out some clones; in studies compared against another copy, an unresolved V gene accounts for under half, and the cause of the remainder is not known. The sample table holds 90,000 or so clones, of which around 82% were seen once. The ten largest make up approximately 3.6% of the sample. Sequencing was carried out using PBMCs. These receptors were taken from a young man in good health and CMV-seropositive.

This chain links TRBV19 with TRBJ2-2; TRBD2 agrees at 10 bases. The CDR3 spans 17 residues. After removal of 5 bases from V and 4 bases from J, the junction contained 10 bases not matched to a gene. CDR1 and CDR2 from the germline V gene are LNHDA and SQIVND (reference sequence). Here the CDR3 DNA reads TGTGCCAGTAGTCGAAGAGGATTAGCGGGAGGCACCGGGGAGCTGTTTTTT. It is translated as CASSRRGLAGGTGELFF.

The chain recombines TRBV7-9 with TRBJ2-1; tentatively, D is TRBD2 (6 bases). CDR3 length: 13 residues. CDR1 and CDR2 from the germline V gene are SEHNR and FQNEAQ (reference sequence). Deletions cut 1 base from V and 15 bases from J, with 16 bases between. DNA for the CDR3: TGTGCCAGCAGCTTAGTCCTAGCTGGAGCGGGGTTCTTC. This codes for CASSLVLAGAGFF.

This clone was detected once. This chain connects TRBV28 to TRBJ1-2; 7 nucleotides match TRBD1. This CDR3 spans 14 amino acids. The ends lost 2 bases at V and 4 bases at J; junction bases unmatched: 4. CDR1 is MDHEN, CDR2 SYDVKM, per germline. The CDR3 DNA sequence: TGTGCCAGCAGTTTACGGGACAGTTTCTATGGCTACACCTTC. It translates to CASSLRDSFYGYTF.

The gene calls are TRBV2 and TRBJ2-5; 9 nucleotides agree with TRBD2. The CDR3 has 16 residues. V dropped 7 bases and J dropped 0; count of bases not matched to a gene: 9. Germline V CDR1 and CDR2: SNHLY, FYNNEI. CDR3 nucleotide sequence: TGTGCCAGCACCCTGGGGCGGGAGGGGTACCAAGAGACCCAGTACTTC. It codes for CASTLGREGYQETQYF. Supplemented by reference TRBV2 and TRBJ2-5, the full variable domain reads EPEVTQTPSHQVTQMGQEVILRCVPISNHLYFYWYRQILGQKVEFLVSFYNNEISEKSEIFDDQFSVERPDGSNFTLKIRSTKLEDSAMYFCASTLGREGYQETQYFGPGTRLLVL.

The chain carries TRBV28 and TRBJ2-2, with 10 bases aligning to TRBD1. The V gene's germline CDR1 is MDHEN and CDR2 SYDVKM. The CDR3 consists of 18 residues. Losses at the gene ends were 2 bases for V and 3 bases for J; bases not matched to a gene: 9. The CDR3 DNA reads as TGTGCCAGCAGTTTACCCGGACAGGGGGTGGGTTACACCGGGGAGCTGTTTTTT. It translates to CASSLPGQGVGYTGELFF. Using reference TRBV28 and TRBJ2-2 for the parts outside the CDR3, the full variable domain is DVKVTQSSRYLVKRTGEKVFLECVQDMDHENMFWYRQDPGLGLRLIYFSYDVKMKEKGDIPEGYSVSREKKERFSLILESASTNQTSMYLCASSLPGQGVGYTGELFFGEGSRLTVL.

This chain links TRBV11-2 with TRBJ1-1, with D possibly TRBD1 on 5 matching bases. The germline gives CDR1 SGHAT, CDR2 FQNNGV. CDR3 length: 15 residues. V lost 0 bases and J 4 bases, leaving 12 bases between the germline ends. The CDR3 loop is CASSLEGQGFTEAFF. In nucleotides, the CDR3 is TGTGCCAGCAGCTTAGAGGGGCAGGGTTTCACTGAAGCTTTCTTT.

V and J are TRBV4-1 and TRBJ2-5; TRBD2 matches at 7 bases. The CDR3 has 17 residues. Germline loops: CDR1 MGHRA, CDR2 YSYEKL. Trimming removed 4 bases from V and 5 bases from J; junction bases left unmatched: 16. The CDR3 here is CASSPRSGEGLGETQYF. In DNA form, the CDR3 reads TGCGCCAGCAGCCCCAGATCGGGGGAGGGCCTGGGGGAGACCCAGTACTTC.

The rearrangement links TRBV19 to TRBJ1-4, with 9 nucleotides matching TRBD1. The germline gives CDR1 LNHDA, CDR2 SQIVND (reference sequence). V gave up 3 bases and J gave up 7 bases; unmatched junction bases: 9. The length of the CDR3 is 16 residues. The CDR3 reads CASSMGPGTGIEKLFF. The CDR3 coding sequence is TGTGCCAGTAGTATGGGACCCGGGACAGGGATTGAAAAACTGTTTTTT.

The gene calls are TRBV19 and TRBJ2-7, with D possibly matching TRBD1 (6 bases). Germline loops: CDR1 LNHDA, CDR2 SQIVND (reference sequence). The CDR3 is 14 residues long. Trimming cost V 3 bases and J 3 bases, with 12 bases left between them. The CDR3 loop is CASSISRGNYEQYF. CDR3 sequence (DNA): TGTGCCAGTAGTATCAGCAGGGGTAACTACGAGCAGTACTTC.

V usage is TRBV10-3 and J usage is TRBJ2-6, with no clear D. V dropped 0 bases and J dropped 0 bases, with 9 bases sitting between them. The CDR3 loop spans 17 amino acids. Germline V gene data show CDR1 as ENHRY and CDR2 as SYGVKD. The CDR3 loop reads CAISESAGSSGANVLTF. The CDR3 nucleotides are TGTGCCATCAGTGAGTCGGCAGGCAGCTCTGGGGCCAACGTCCTGACTTTC.

This clone was observed a handful of times. The chain is built from TRBV19 and TRBJ2-1; D may be TRBD2 (5 bases). Trimming shortened V by 5 bases and J by 1 base, and 12 bases separated the two germline ends. The germline CDR1 and CDR2 sequences are LNHDA and SQIVND (reference sequence). This CDR3 spans 15 amino acids. CDR3 region: CASSPRLASYNEQFF. The CDR3 DNA follows: TGTGCCAGTAGTCCTCGTCTAGCATCCTACAATGAGCAGTTCTTC. Using reference TRBV19 and TRBJ2-1 for the parts outside the CDR3, the full variable domain is DGGITQSPKYLFRKEGQNVTLSCEQNLNHDAMYWYRQDPGQGLRLIYYSQIVNDFQKGDIAEGYSVSREKKESFPLTVTSAQKNPTAFYLCASSPRLASYNEQFFGPGTRLTVL.

This chain connects TRBV10-3 to TRBJ1-1; possible D gene TRBD1, 6 bases. The CDR3 spans 14 residues. V lost 6 bases and J 4 bases, leaving 15 bases between the germline ends. Germline CDR1 reads ENHRY; CDR2 reads SYGVKD. The CDR3 loop reads CAISSQGFRTEAFF. Here the CDR3 DNA reads TGTGCCATCAGCTCACAGGGATTTCGCACTGAAGCTTTCTTT.

CDR3 residues: CASSISPAGGGSYNEQFF. In DNA, the CDR3 is TGTGCCAGTAGTATTAGCCCTGCGGGGGGAGGATCCTACAATGAGCAGTTCTTC. The rearrangement uses TRBV19 and TRBJ2-1, with 8 bases lining up with TRBD2. The length of the CDR3 is 18 residues. Germline lookup yields CDR1 LNHDA and CDR2 SQIVND (reference sequence). V dropped 3 bases and J dropped 1; count of bases not matched to a gene: 11.

V and J are TRBV29-1 and TRBJ1-5, with D maybe TRBD1 (5 bases). This CDR3 comprises 12 residues. Trimming pared 4 bases from V and 11 bases from J, leaving 15 bases between. The germline V gene has CDR1 SQVTM and CDR2 ANQGSEA. The CDR3 here is CSVADIGGTQHF. CDR3 nucleotides: TGCAGCGTTGCAGATATTGGGGGGACCCAGCATTTT. The variable domain in full, completed from reference TRBV29-1 and TRBJ1-5, reads SAVISQKPSRDICQRGTSLTIQCQVDSQVTMMFWYRQQPGQSLTLIATANQGSEATYESGFVIDKFPISRPNLTFSTLTVSNMSPEDSSIYLCSVADIGGTQHFGDGTRLSIL.

V gene TRBV5-1 combines with J gene TRBJ2-5; 10 bases agree with TRBD2. The J call is doubtful: the DNA matches TRBJ2-7 better. Germline CDR1 and CDR2: SGHRS and YFSETQ. CDR3 length equals 15 residues. The CDR3 DNA sequence: TGCGCCAGCAGCTTTCGGACTAGCGGTTCCTACGAGCAGTACTTC. This sequence encodes CASSFRTSGSYEQYF.

This clone was seen only a few times. The V call is TRBV29-1, the J call TRBJ2-3, with D possibly being TRBD1 (5 bases). The V end was cut by 0 bases, the J end by 6 bases, with 7 bases between. The germline V gene encodes CDR1 SQVTM and CDR2 ANQGSEA. The CDR3 loop spans 12 amino acids. CDR3 nucleotide sequence: TGCAGCGTTGAAGATAACAGGGATACGCAGTATTTT. As protein: CSVEDNRDTQYF.

This chain connects TRBV11-3 to TRBJ2-2; D is ambiguous. Deletions cut 2 bases from V and 6 bases from J, with 4 bases between. Germline V gives CDR1 SGHNT, CDR2 YENEEA. The CDR3 length is 12 residues. The CDR3 coding sequence is TGTGCCAGCAGCTTACTTGCCGGGGAGCTGTTTTTT. It codes for CASSLLAGELFF.

The rearrangement links TRBV9 to TRBJ1-3, with D unresolved. There are 14 residues in the CDR3. Trimming shortened V by 1 base and J by 0 bases, and 5 bases separated the two germline ends. CDR1 SGDLS and CDR2 YYNGEE come from the germline V gene. DNA for the CDR3: TGTGCCAGCAGCGTACTCAGCTCTGGAAACACCATATATTTT. It encodes CASSVLSSGNTIYF.

The chain couples TRBV27 to TRBJ2-7; 12 bases are shared with TRBD2. The length of the CDR3 is 15 residues. CDR1 and CDR2 (germline): MNHEY, SMNVEV (reference sequence). The junction had 3 bases not matched to a gene; V was cut back by 3 bases and J by 3 bases. The CDR3, as DNA: TGTGCCAGCAGTTTTCGACTAGCGGGAGTCTACGAGCAGTACTTC. It translates to CASSFRLAGVYEQYF.

The chain links TRBV2 to TRBJ1-1; D uncertain. V was pared by 4 bases and J by 3 bases, with 9 bases between. The CDR3 is 13 amino acids. Germline CDR1 is SNHLY and CDR2 is FYNNEI. The CDR3 DNA sequence: TGTGCCAGCAGTGGACACGGCGACACTGAAGCTTTCTTT. Its translation is CASSGHGDTEAFF.